The present T cell receptor beta chain was sequenced within a study of blood T cell repertoires in COVID-19. V shed 0 bases and J shed 8 bases, with 21 bases lying between them. The CDR3 runs to 17 residues. The germline V gene encodes CDR1 SGHRS and CDR2 YFSETQ. Generated by immunoSEQ multiplex PCR, the TCRdb table keeps only in-frame clones and is missing some. The table lists fewer than 20,000 clones, 80% to 90% of them singletons. The V call is TRBV5-1, the J call TRBJ1-3, with D uncertain. The sequence was collected from a human donor with active COVID-19. The donor label of this sample is uncertain. Sequencing used peripheral blood. For the CDR3, the DNA is TGCGCCAGCAGCTTGGGTGAAAATGTATTCACCGGGGACACCATATATTTT. It codes for CASSLGENVFTGDTIYF.